This TCR beta chain is drawn from a study of T cells in Graves' hyperthyroidism and ophthalmopathy. The CDR3 has 13 amino acids. V lost 9 bases and J 6 bases, leaving 16 bases between the germline ends. CDR1 is SGHNT, CDR2 YYREEE, per germline (reference sequence). This clonotype has a handful of counts. Amplification of TCR beta CDR3 regions used RNA as the template. Researchers ran a first-round RT-PCR on the TCR CDR3 using the HTBI primer set. TCRdb fed the multiplex PCR reads into MiXCR, producing one record per CDR3 protein. Of fewer than 350,000 distinct CDR3 sequences listed, about 16% are singletons.

The TCR originated in a woman in her fifties or sixties with Graves' hyperthyroidism that later progressed to Graves' ophthalmopathy. The chain uses TRBV5-4 and TRBJ2-1; perhaps TRBD1 as D (6 bases). Material: blood. The CDR3 loop is CATDRPGVNEQFF. For the CDR3, the DNA is TGTGCCACCGACAGGCCAGGGGTCAATGAGCAGTTCTTC.